This T cell receptor beta chain was sequenced during a study of breast tumors, draining lymph nodes, adjacent tissues. Overall study results and limits: Tumor and nontumor repertoires were significantly more similar in luminal-like than in basal-like breast cancer. Compared with lymph nodes, tumors were less diverse; compared with nontumor tissue, more.

This clonotype was picked up many times. Its antigen remains unidentified. Samples came from axillary lymph nodes draining the breast cancer. Germline CDR1 and CDR2: SGHDT and YYEEEE. The CDR3 consists of 14 residues. V lost 8 bases and J 1 base, leaving 14 bases between the germline ends. TCRdb reprocessed the multiplex PCR reads with MiXCR, giving one entry per CDR3 protein. Of more than 100,000 distinct CDR3 sequences listed, 20% to 25% were seen once; the top ten hold roughly 2.5%. The chain joins TRBV5-6 to TRBJ2-3; no clear D gene. The receptor was isolated from a female donor with breast cancer. Some clones in this sample may be carry-over from other donors' samples. Sequenced material: axillary lymph node tissue. CDR3 protein: CASTRHSRTDTQYF. As DNA, the CDR3 is TGTGCCAGTACCAGACACTCCCGCACAGATACGCAGTATTTT.